The 24 T cell receptor beta chains in this list originate from one sample, sequenced in a study of blood T cell repertoires in COVID-19. The assay was immunoSEQ multiplex PCR, and TCRdb's table has in-frame clones only and misses some. The repertoire includes around 200,000 clones, 70% to 90% of them detected once, and around 9% sits in the top ten. Sequenced input: PBMCs or T cells enriched from blood (not recorded which). These receptors all come from a man aged 35-49 years who had recovered from COVID-19.

The chain combines TRBV5-1 with TRBJ2-1; 11 bases fit TRBD2. Trimming removed 4 bases from V and 0 bases from J; junction bases left unmatched: 15. From germline, CDR1 is SGHRS and CDR2 YFSETQ. The CDR3 extends over 20 amino acids. CDR3 sequence reads: CASSPRASGRSLLSYNEQFF. DNA of the CDR3: TGCGCCAGCAGCCCTCGGGCTAGCGGGAGGTCCCTCCTCTCCTACAATGAGCAGTTCTTC.

This chain links TRBV7-3 with TRBJ2-3; D remains unclear. Germline V gene sequence: CDR1 SGHTA, CDR2 FQGTGA. The CDR3 covers 13 residues. Trimming removed 6 bases from V and 1 base from J, with 8 bases in between. The CDR3: CASREAGTDTQYF. As DNA, the CDR3 is TGTGCCAGCAGAGAGGCAGGCACAGATACGCAGTATTTT.

This rearrangement joins TRBV30 to TRBJ2-3, with 7 bases lining up with TRBD1. Per the germline V gene, CDR1 is GTSNPN and CDR2 is SVGIG (reference sequence). CDR3 length: 14 residues. J was trimmed by 0 bases and V by 5 bases; bases with no gene match: 5. The CDR3 nucleotides are TGTGCCTGGCACGGGACAGTTAGCACAGATACGCAGTATTTT. Translated, it gives CAWHGTVSTDTQYF.

The rearrangement joins TRBV19 to TRBJ2-1, with 9 nucleotides matching TRBD1. With V trimmed by 2 bases and J by 5 bases, 7 bases remained unmatched. CDR1 is LNHDA, CDR2 SQIVND, per germline (reference sequence). This CDR3 region has 16 residues. The CDR3 region is CASSILPGQGDNEQFF. CDR3 coding DNA: TGTGCCAGTAGTATACTTCCGGGACAGGGAGACAATGAGCAGTTCTTC.

This clone was detected only once. The genes are TRBV24-1 and TRBJ1-4; no clear D gene. Trimming left V 3 bases short and J 4 bases short, with 5 bases between. The germline CDR1 and CDR2 sequences are KGHDR and SFDVKD. CDR3 length: 13 amino acids. CDR3 sequence: CATSDPGNEKLFF. The CDR3 bases are TGTGCCACCAGTGATCCGGGTAATGAAAAACTGTTTTTT.

The chain employs TRBV5-4 and TRBJ1-1; 7 bases map to TRBD1. J gave up 1 base and V 2 bases, and 2 bases lay outside the gene matches. CDR1 is SGHNT, CDR2 YYREEE, per germline (reference sequence). The CDR3 sequence is 14 residues long. CDR3 nucleotides: TGTGCCAGCAGCTTTCAGGGGGGGAACACTGAAGCTTTCTTT. Translation: CASSFQGGNTEAFF.

The rearrangement uses TRBV5-1 and TRBJ2-1; D perhaps matches TRBD2 (5 bases). There are 15 residues in the CDR3. Germline V gene sequence: CDR1 SGHRS, CDR2 YFSETQ. The V end was cut by 3 bases, the J end by 7 bases, with 17 bases between. The CDR3, as DNA: TGCGCCAGCAGCTCCGCCTCTGCGGGTAATAATGAGCAGTTCTTC. Translation: CASSSASAGNNEQFF.

V is TRBV6-5 and J is TRBJ1-1; unclear D gene. This CDR3 is built from 12 residues. With 4 bases removed from V and 7 bases from J, the gap between germline ends came to 10 bases. Germline CDR1 reads MNHEY; CDR2 reads SVGAGI. The CDR3 DNA reads as TGTGCCAGCAGTTCGGGGTGGTATGAAGCTTTCTTT. The encoded protein is CASSSGWYEAFF.

V gene TRBV10-1 combines with J gene TRBJ2-7; TRBD1 aligns across 10 bases. CDR1 is WNHNN and CDR2 is SYGVQD in the germline V gene (reference sequence). This CDR3 has 15 residues. V shed 6 bases, J shed 7 bases, and the junction held 12 bases outside the gene matches. CDR3 nucleotides: TGCGCCAGCAGCCCCTCAGACAGGGGGCGAAGGGAGCAGTACTTC. Amino acids: CASSPSDRGRREQYF.

This clone has just one count. This chain joins TRBV5-8 and TRBJ2-3, with 10 positions matching TRBD2. Looked up from germline, CDR1 is SGHTS and CDR2 is YDEGEE. The CDR3 is made up of 16 amino acids. The junction had 5 bases not matched to a gene; V was cut back by 4 bases and J by 0 bases. The CDR3: CASSLGTSASTDTQYF. CDR3 sequence (DNA): TGTGCCAGCAGCCTTGGGACTAGCGCAAGCACAGATACGCAGTATTTT.

This clone was observed a few times. The rearrangement uses TRBV2 and TRBJ1-6; D uncertain. Germline V gene data show CDR1 as SNHLY and CDR2 as FYNNEI. The CDR3 spans 16 residues. The V and J ends lost 2 bases and 8 bases respectively, with 16 bases between them. CDR3 region: CASSEIGSGMDSPLHF. CDR3 bases: TGTGCCAGCAGTGAAATTGGGAGCGGGATGGATTCACCCCTCCACTTT. Together with reference TRBV2 and TRBJ1-6, the CDR3 gives the full variable domain: EPEVTQTPSHQVTQMGQEVILRCVPISNHLYFYWYRQILGQKVEFLVSFYNNEISEKSEIFDDQFSVERPDGSNFTLKIRSTKLEDSAMYFCASSEIGSGMDSPLHFGNGTRLTVT.

V usage is TRBV3-1 (or the pseudogene TRBV3-2) and J usage is TRBJ1-2; D remains ambiguous. This CDR3 is built from 13 residues. From germline, CDR1 is LGHDT and CDR2 YNNKEL (reference sequence). Trimming took 1 base from V and 8 from J, leaving 11 bases between them. The CDR3, as DNA: TGTGCCAGCAGCCAAGGTACCAGTAGCGGCTACACCTTC. It yields the protein CASSQGTSSGYTF.

The chain is built from TRBV9 and TRBJ2-1; weak D call: TRBD2 (6 bases). Per the germline V gene, CDR1 is SGDLS and CDR2 is YYNGEE. The CDR3 is 18 amino acids. The V end lost 3 bases, the J end lost 1 base, and 20 bases lay between the germline ends. The CDR3 nucleotides read TGTGCCAGCAGCGCAGAGGGATCCGGGGGAGAATCCTACAATGAGCAGTTCTTC. Its translation is CASSAEGSGGESYNEQFF.

This clone was seen once. The chain has TRBV14 and TRBJ1-1; the D gene is possibly TRBD1 (6 bases). CDR3 length: 15 residues. From germline, CDR1 is SGHDN and CDR2 FVKESK. V shed 5 bases and J shed 0 bases, with 13 bases lying between them. The DNA for the CDR3 is TGTGCCAGCAGCGTTCAGGGGCAAGTGAACACTGAAGCTTTCTTT. As protein: CASSVQGQVNTEAFF.

This clone occurred a few times. The genes are TRBV7-9 and TRBJ2-3; 8 positions match TRBD2. The CDR3 covers 17 residues. Trimming took 5 bases from V and 4 from J; bases not matched to a gene: 14. The germline CDR1 and CDR2 sequences are SEHNR and FQNEAQ (reference sequence). CDR3: CASSPSGSILGADTQYF. The CDR3, as DNA: TGTGCCAGCAGCCCCAGCGGGAGTATACTTGGTGCAGATACGCAGTATTTT.

The chain couples TRBV7-6 to TRBJ2-5, with D tentatively TRBD2 (6 bases). The V gene's germline CDR1 is SGHVS and CDR2 FNYEAQ. The ends were cut back, 4 bases at V and 5 bases at J, with 17 bases in the middle. CDR3 length: 15 residues. CDR3 amino acids: CASSWRAEGLETQYF. Here the CDR3 DNA reads TGTGCCAGCAGCTGGAGGGCAGAGGGTCTGGAGACCCAGTACTTC.

The chain is built from TRBV7-9 and TRBJ1-3; D not certain. The CDR3 consists of 13 residues. Germline V lookup: CDR1 SEHNR, CDR2 FQNEAQ (reference sequence). Trimming took off 1 base at V and 4 bases at J, with 5 bases between the two ends. The CDR3 loop reads CASSLVRGNTIYF. DNA for the CDR3: TGTGCCAGCAGCTTAGTACGGGGAAACACCATATATTTT. Together with reference TRBV7-9 and TRBJ1-3, the CDR3 gives the full variable domain: DTGVSQNPRHKITKRGQNVTFRCDPISEHNRLYWYRQTLGQGPEFLTYFQNEAQLEKSRLLSDRFSAERPKGSFSTLEIQRTEQGDSAMYLCASSLVRGNTIYFGEGSWLTVV.

The chain uses TRBV6-5 and TRBJ1-4; D is ambiguous. Germline V gene lookup returns CDR1 MNHEY and CDR2 SVGAGI. The CDR3 contains 13 residues. Trimming removed 4 bases from V and 14 bases from J, with 17 bases in between. The CDR3 nucleotides read TGTGCCAGCAGTTCTCCAGGCCTGTTGGGCCTGTTTTTT. Translating it yields CASSSPGLLGLFF.

The rearrangement links TRBV5-1 to TRBJ1-1, with TRBD1 matching over 8 bases. V shed 3 bases, J shed 4 bases, and the junction held 11 bases outside the gene matches. This CDR3 comprises 16 residues. CDR1 is SGHRS, CDR2 YFSETQ, per germline. In nucleotides, the CDR3 is TGCGCCAGCAGCTCGAGTATAAGGACAGGGAGCACTGAAGCTTTCTTT. Translated: CASSSSIRTGSTEAFF. The full variable domain, completed using reference TRBV5-1 and TRBJ1-1, is KAGVTQTPRYLIKTRGQQVTLSCSPISGHRSVSWYQQTPGQGLQFLFEYFSETQRNKGNFPGRFSGRQFSNSRSEMNVSTLELGDSALYLCASSSSIRTGSTEAFFGQGTRLTVV.

The V call is TRBV2, the J call TRBJ2-5, with 11 bases lining up with TRBD2. CDR1 SNHLY and CDR2 FYNNEI come from the germline V gene. The CDR3 spans 14 residues. Germline trimming cut 8 bases from V and 7 bases from J; bases unmatched to any gene: 9. The CDR3 bases are TGTGCCAGCTCCGGGACTAGCGGTCGGCCGACCCAGTACTTC. Amino acids: CASSGTSGRPTQYF.

The rearrangement links TRBV13 to TRBJ1-4; D is perhaps TRBD1 (6 bases). Germline CDR1 is PRHDT and CDR2 is FYEKMQ (reference sequence). The V end was cut by 0 bases, the J end by 7 bases, with 12 bases between. CDR3 length equals 15 residues. The CDR3 bases are TGTGCCAGCAGCTTAGGGGGACAAGATATTGAAAAACTGTTTTTT. This translates into CASSLGGQDIEKLFF.

The J gene is TRBJ1-1, the V gene TRBV18; TRBD1 is a possible D gene (5 bases). Germline V CDR1 and CDR2: KGHSH, LQKENI. V lost 5 bases to trimming and J lost 1 base, with 8 bases between them. The CDR3 extends over 13 amino acids. CDR3 amino acids: CASSLTGNTEAFF. Here the CDR3 DNA reads TGTGCCAGCTCATTAACAGGGAACACTGAAGCTTTCTTT.

Comments on this clone: Other DNA sequences in the sample encode the same CDR3. The J gene is TRBJ2-7, the V gene TRBV3-1 (or the pseudogene TRBV3-2), with no clear D. Germline CDR1 and CDR2: LGHDT and YNNKEL (reference sequence). The CDR3 loop spans 12 amino acids. V was cut by 2 bases and J by 4 bases, with 6 bases left in between. CDR3 bases: TGTGCCAGCAGCCAACGGGTTTACGAGCAGTACTTC. This codes for CASSQRVYEQYF.

This clone was detected only a few times. The chain employs TRBV30 and TRBJ1-5; D unresolved. V lost 1 base, J lost 4 bases, and 8 bases lay in between. CDR1 is GTSNPN, CDR2 SVGIG, per germline (reference sequence). This CDR3 contains 13 residues. The CDR3 spells CAWSAGVNQPQHF. The CDR3, as DNA: TGTGCCTGGAGTGCTGGAGTTAATCAGCCCCAGCATTTT.